This T cell receptor beta chain emerged from a study of T-cell memory formation after mild COVID-19. Findings and limits, study-wide: Nothing confirmed that second-wave clones peaking on day 37 were specific for SARS-CoV-2. Memory sampled before infection contained some responding clones, suggesting cross-reactive memory joined. CM and EM subsets held most contracting CD4+ clones; EMRA held CD8+ ones.

The CDR3 consists of 14 residues. The V end lost 4 bases, the J end lost 4 bases, and 13 bases lay between the germline ends. CDR1 is LGHNA, CDR2 YSLEER, per germline. A remark on this clonotype: The antigen remains unidentified.

TCRdb fed the 5' RACE reads into MiXCR, producing one record per CDR3 protein. There are under 400,000 distinct CDR3 sequences in the sample; 25% to 30% occur only once, and about 13% lies in the top ten. This sequence originates from an adult woman who had mild COVID-19 (a few samples of this study predate the infection). Cell type and time point are not known. The rearrangement uses TRBV4-3 and TRBJ1-2; D is uncertain. The specimen was PBMCs or a T cell subset sorted from them (not recorded which). The CDR3 DNA follows: TGCGCCAGCAGCCGCAACGTGGGTCCCTATGGCTACACCTTC. Translation: CASSRNVGPYGYTF.